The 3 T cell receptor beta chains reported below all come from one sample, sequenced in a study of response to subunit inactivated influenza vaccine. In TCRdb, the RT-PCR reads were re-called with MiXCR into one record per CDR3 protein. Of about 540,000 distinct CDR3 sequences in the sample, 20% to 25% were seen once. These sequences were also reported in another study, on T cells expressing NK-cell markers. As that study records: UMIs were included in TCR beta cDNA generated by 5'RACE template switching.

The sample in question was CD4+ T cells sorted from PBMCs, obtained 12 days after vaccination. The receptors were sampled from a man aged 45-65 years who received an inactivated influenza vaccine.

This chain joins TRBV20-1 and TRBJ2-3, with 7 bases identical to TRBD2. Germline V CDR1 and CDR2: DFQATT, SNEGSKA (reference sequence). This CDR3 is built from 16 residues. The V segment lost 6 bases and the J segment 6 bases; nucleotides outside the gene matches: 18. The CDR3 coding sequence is TGCAGTGCCACTAGCGACCGAAGGGCGACAACTGATACGCAGTATTTT. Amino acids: CSATSDRRATTDTQYF.

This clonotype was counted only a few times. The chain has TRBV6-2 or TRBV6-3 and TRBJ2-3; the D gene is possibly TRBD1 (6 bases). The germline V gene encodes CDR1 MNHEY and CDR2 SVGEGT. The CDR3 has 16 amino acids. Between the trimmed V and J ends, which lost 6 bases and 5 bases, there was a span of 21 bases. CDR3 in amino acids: CASSRLQGFGEDTQYF. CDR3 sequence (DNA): TGTGCCAGCAGCCGTCTCCAGGGGTTCGGGGAAGATACGCAGTATTTT.

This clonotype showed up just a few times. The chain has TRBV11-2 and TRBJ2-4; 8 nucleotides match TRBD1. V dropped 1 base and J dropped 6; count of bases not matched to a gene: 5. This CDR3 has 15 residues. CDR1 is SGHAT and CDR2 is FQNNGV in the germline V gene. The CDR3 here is CASSLVAQGGNIQYF. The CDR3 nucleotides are TGTGCCAGCAGCTTAGTGGCACAGGGGGGAAACATTCAGTACTTC.